Following are 14 T cell receptor beta chains from one sample sequenced in a study of CD8+CD57+ T cells in acquired aplastic anemia. Using genomic DNA as the template, TCR beta VDJ and CDR3 profiling was carried out. TCRdb reprocessed the reads with MiXCR, giving one entry per CDR3 protein. The sample lists over 150,000 distinct CDR3 sequences, over 50% occurring once. All patients picked for sequencing had shown, by flow cytometry, an expansion of CD8+CD57+ cells. The sequenced sample consisted of sorted CD4+, CD8+, or CD8+CD57+ T cells (not recorded which) from PBMCs. The receptors come from a human donor with aplastic anemia.

There are many counts of this clonotype. The V and J genes are TRBV10-3 and TRBJ2-7; D possibly corresponds to TRBD1 (6 bases). The CDR3 sequence is 12 residues long. Looked up from germline, CDR1 is ENHRY and CDR2 is SYGVKD. The V and J ends lost 2 bases and 6 bases respectively, with 8 bases between them. CDR3 protein: CAISETGIEQYF. The DNA of the CDR3 is TGTGCCATCAGTGAGACAGGGATCGAGCAGTACTTC.

The chain is built from TRBV7-8 and TRBJ1-5; no clear D. The CDR3 consists of 16 residues. CDR1 and CDR2 (germline): SGHVS, FQNEAQ. The V end was cut by 0 bases, the J end by 10 bases, with 19 bases between. CDR3: CASSLAGSAAVIPQHF. CDR3 coding DNA: TGTGCCAGCAGCTTAGCGGGATCGGCAGCTGTGATCCCCCAGCATTTT.

This clonotype was picked up one time. The rearrangement joins TRBV6-1 to TRBJ2-1; 11 nucleotides line up with TRBD1. Germline loops: CDR1 MNHNS, CDR2 SASEGT. With 6 bases clipped from V and 6 bases from J, the junction kept 10 bases outside the gene matches. There are 16 residues in the CDR3. The CDR3, as DNA: TGTGCCAGCAGCCCTCATCCCGGGACAGGGGGCAATGAGCAGTTCTTC. Its translation: CASSPHPGTGGNEQFF.

The chain joins TRBV10-3 to TRBJ2-1; 7 bases match TRBD2. CDR1 and CDR2 (germline): ENHRY, SYGVKD. Trimming at V came to 10 bases and at J to 11 bases, leaving 17 bases not matched to a gene. The CDR3 loop spans 14 amino acids. In DNA, the CDR3 is TGTGCCAGCAGCCCCGCCGGCGGGGGATCCAAGCAGTTCTTC. This codes for CASSPAGGGSKQFF.

The chain employs TRBV6-5 and TRBJ2-6, with unresolved D. The germline V gene encodes CDR1 MNHEY and CDR2 SVGAGI. The CDR3 loop spans 15 amino acids. V lost 4 bases, J lost 2 bases, and 9 bases lay in between. The CDR3: CASSSGGTGANVLTF. The CDR3 region has the DNA TGTGCCAGCAGTTCAGGTGGGACTGGGGCCAACGTCCTGACTTTC.

This clonotype was recorded a few times. The chain is built from TRBV20-1 and TRBJ2-7, with TRBD2 identical over 10 bases. With V trimmed by 1 base and J by 0 bases, 0 bases remained unmatched. Germline assignment: CDR1 DFQATT and CDR2 SNEGSKA (reference sequence). This CDR3 has 14 amino acids. DNA of the CDR3: TGCAGTGCTAGAGGACTAGCGGGCTCCTACGAGCAGTACTTC. This sequence encodes CSARGLAGSYEQYF.

The chain carries TRBV2 and TRBJ2-1; D remains unclear. Germline assignment: CDR1 SNHLY and CDR2 FYNNEI. The CDR3 sequence is 11 residues long. V lost 5 bases and J 10 bases, leaving 9 bases between the germline ends. The CDR3 region is CASSKEMEQFF. The DNA of the CDR3 is TGTGCCAGCAGTAAGGAGATGGAGCAGTTCTTC.

This clonotype was counted at least ten times. The rearrangement joins TRBV5-1 to TRBJ1-2; D may be TRBD1 (6 bases). Between the trimmed V and J ends, which lost 3 bases and 4 bases, there was a span of 10 bases. Germline CDR1 reads SGHRS; CDR2 reads YFSETQ. The CDR3 consists of 13 residues. The CDR3 reads CASSWDKSYGYTF. The CDR3 region has the DNA TGCGCCAGCAGCTGGGACAAGAGCTATGGCTACACCTTC.

This clonotype has ten or more counts. J is TRBJ2-7 and V is TRBV4-2; 7 bases line up with TRBD1. Germline loops: CDR1 LGHNA, CDR2 YNFKEQ. With 1 base clipped from V and 3 bases from J, the junction kept 15 bases outside the gene matches. CDR3 size: 18 residues. The CDR3 protein is CASSQVSPTGDSSYEQYF. DNA of the CDR3: TGTGCCAGCAGCCAAGTCAGTCCCACAGGGGATAGTAGCTACGAGCAGTACTTC.

This clonotype occurred a few times. The rearrangement joins TRBV19 to TRBJ2-1, with D tentatively TRBD1 (5 bases). The CDR3 spans 14 residues. The germline V gene has CDR1 LNHDA and CDR2 SQIVND (reference sequence). The V end lost 1 base, the J end lost 6 bases, and 10 bases lay between the germline ends. The chain's CDR3 is CASSIGGPTNEQFF. CDR3 coding DNA: TGTGCCAGTAGTATAGGGGGCCCGACCAATGAGCAGTTCTTC.

J is TRBJ2-4 and V is TRBV2; a possible D gene is TRBD2 (6 bases). The CDR3 is 15 amino acids. Germline lookup yields CDR1 SNHLY and CDR2 FYNNEI. Trimming stripped 6 bases from V and 0 bases from J, with 12 bases between. The CDR3 sequence is CASSSGTEAKNIQYF. The CDR3 nucleotides are TGTGCCAGCAGCTCCGGGACTGAAGCCAAAAACATTCAGTACTTC.

This clonotype was picked up a small number of times. The V and J genes are TRBV19 and TRBJ1-6, with D hard to call. CDR1 LNHDA and CDR2 SQIVND come from the germline V gene (reference sequence). This CDR3 is 15 amino acids long. Trimming shortened V by 6 bases and J by 10 bases, and 19 bases separated the two germline ends. The CDR3 sequence is CASSISEGWGSPLHF. The CDR3 DNA reads TGTGCCAGTAGCATATCGGAGGGTTGGGGATCACCCCTCCACTTT.

Ten or more counts support this clonotype. The chain combines TRBV5-1 with TRBJ2-3; TRBD2 agrees at 9 bases. The CDR3 length is 16 residues. The ends lost 3 bases at V and 0 bases at J; junction bases unmatched: 5. CDR1 is SGHRS and CDR2 is YFSETQ in the germline V gene. The CDR3 nucleotides read TGCGCCAGCAGCTCTAGAGGACTAGCGAGCACAGATACGCAGTATTTT. Residues: CASSSRGLASTDTQYF.

The rearrangement uses TRBV5-1 and TRBJ1-1; 7 nucleotides match TRBD1. This CDR3 has 14 residues. Per the germline V gene, CDR1 is SGHRS and CDR2 is YFSETQ. The J segment lost 5 bases and the V segment lost 0 bases, leaving 4 bases of the junction unmatched. CDR3 in amino acids: CASSLGPGGTEAFF. Here the CDR3 DNA reads TGCGCCAGCAGCTTGGGGCCAGGGGGTACTGAAGCTTTCTTT.